One sample yielded the 8 T cell receptor beta chains listed below, sequenced in a study of T cell changes during pregnancy in multiple sclerosis. Assay used: immunoSEQ multiplex PCR; TCRdb lists only in-frame clones, some missing. Of approximately 50,000 clones in the sample, approximately 95% were seen once. The sample consisted of CD4+ T cells from peripheral blood mononuclear cells, taken in the third trimester of pregnancy. These receptors were obtained from a female donor with multiple sclerosis, enrolled in a pregnancy study.

The chain employs TRBV5-6 and TRBJ1-2, with TRBD1 identical over 8 bases. Germline trimming cut 4 bases from V and 8 bases from J; bases unmatched to any gene: 16. The length of the CDR3 is 16 residues. Germline CDR1 and CDR2: SGHDT and YYEEEE. The CDR3 is CASSLSVGQGGWGYTF. The CDR3 DNA reads TGTGCCAGCAGCCTGAGCGTTGGACAGGGAGGTTGGGGCTACACCTTC.

This sequence joins TRBV19 and TRBJ2-5; D is perhaps TRBD2 (5 bases). The CDR3 has 15 residues. CDR1 is LNHDA, CDR2 SQIVND, per germline (reference sequence). The ends were cut back, 0 bases at V and 5 bases at J, with 13 bases in the middle. For the CDR3, the DNA is TGTGCCAGTAGTATAGAGTCTCAACGAGGGGAGACCCAGTACTTC. It codes for CASSIESQRGETQYF.

CDR3 coding DNA: TGTGCCAGCAGCCTCCCAGGTAGGGCGGGACAGGGGAACGAGCAGTACTTC. This translates into CASSLPGRAGQGNEQYF. The genes are TRBV7-2 and TRBJ2-7; 10 bases line up with TRBD1. Germline lookup yields CDR1 SGHTA and CDR2 FQGNSA. The CDR3 is 17 residues long. The V segment lost 5 bases and the J segment 5 bases; nucleotides outside the gene matches: 15.

Here the CDR3 reads CASSRHNTGELFF. CDR3 in DNA: TGTGCCAGTAGTAGACACAACACCGGGGAGCTGTTTTTT. The chain employs TRBV19 and TRBJ2-2, with D unclear. V gave up 4 bases and J gave up 2 bases, with 5 bases separating them. This CDR3 has 13 amino acids. Per the germline V gene, CDR1 is LNHDA and CDR2 is SQIVND (reference sequence). Together with reference TRBV19 and TRBJ2-2, the CDR3 gives the full variable domain: DGGITQSPKYLFRKEGQNVTLSCEQNLNHDAMYWYRQDPGQGLRLIYYSQIVNDFQKGDIAEGYSVSREKKESFPLTVTSAQKNPTAFYLCASSRHNTGELFFGEGSRLTVL.

V usage is TRBV5-4 and J usage is TRBJ2-2; 14 positions agree with TRBD2. Germline lookup yields CDR1 SGHNT and CDR2 YYREEE (reference sequence). J was trimmed by 5 bases and V by 0 bases; bases with no gene match: 6. CDR3 size: 18 residues. As DNA, the CDR3 is TGTGCCAGCAGCTTGGGACTAGCGGGAGGGAGTGGAACCGGGGAGCTGTTTTTT. Translated: CASSLGLAGGSGTGELFF.

This chain joins TRBV11-2 and TRBJ1-4; 9 bases line up with TRBD1. CDR1 SGHAT and CDR2 FQNNGV come from the germline V gene. With V trimmed by 5 bases and J by 7 bases, 11 bases remained unmatched. The CDR3 runs to 16 residues. The CDR3 sequence is CASSTFLTGGREKLFF. The CDR3 DNA follows: TGTGCCAGCAGCACGTTCCTGACAGGGGGACGTGAAAAACTGTTTTTT.

This chain uses TRBV18 with TRBJ2-1, with D unclear. Germline V gene lookup returns CDR1 KGHSH and CDR2 LQKENI. Trimming took 6 bases from V and 2 from J, leaving 14 bases between them. The CDR3 consists of 15 residues. CDR3 in DNA: TGTGCCAGCTCTCCTATGATAGCCCCCTACAATGAGCAGTTCTTC. Encoded protein: CASSPMIAPYNEQFF.

The chain has TRBV5-1 and TRBJ1-4; 7 bases map to TRBD1. Germline V gene sequence: CDR1 SGHRS, CDR2 YFSETQ. J gave up 2 bases and V 2 bases, and 0 bases lay outside the gene matches. CDR3 length equals 14 residues. The CDR3 region is CASSFRGTNEKLFF. Written as DNA, the CDR3 is TGCGCCAGCAGCTTCAGGGGGACTAATGAAAAACTGTTTTTT.